The present TCR beta chain was sequenced within a study of cytomegalovirus exposure and HLA in healthy donors (dated by TCRdb to 2017 to 2019). Regarding the research as a whole: An earlier analysis of approximately 640 of the donors reported approximately 300 Gb of sequence data and some 120 million unique TCR beta sequences from 150 million to 200 million T cells. Roughly 300 gigabases of sequencing data and tens of millions of unique TCR sequences made up an early release that covered several hundred HLA-typed donors. Of the approximately 400 genotyped donors, over 65% fell in the genetic ancestry cluster associated with self-reported Caucasian donors. The study aimed to test whether signatures of past pathogen exposure could be identified by cataloging public T cell receptors. The T cell repertoires of roughly 660 subjects were profiled by immunosequencing and related to cytomegalovirus serostatus. A separate validation cohort of over a hundred different subjects was used in addition to the roughly 620-subject first cohort. The study combined high-throughput TCR immunosequencing, statistical association of individual TCRs with disease status, and machine learning to predict cytomegalovirus infection status. A later analysis re-analyzed previously published TCR beta repertoires from 666 donors and added high-resolution HLA genotyping to study TCR occurrence patterns. Rather than using new phenotypic data, the later analysis identified candidate immune exposures from TCR beta sequences and from how often those sequences occurred across donors. To decide whether each TCR beta V gene segment behaved as functional or pseudogenic, an earlier analysis of approximately 600 of the donors relied on high-throughput TCR beta sequencing. Donor age, sex, ethnicity and CMV serostatus were collected together with the repertoire data. In a later genetic analysis, genome-wide SNP genotypes for about 65% of the roughly 670 donors were used, and that subset was treated as a discovery cohort. Every discovery cohort repertoire had been produced on one sequencing platform. Class I and class II HLA loci were covered by the typing at four-digit resolution. Typing coverage differed by locus: A, B, C, DRB1 and DQB1 were typed in about 620-630 donors, DQA1 in roughly 500, DPA1 in 600 to 610, and DPB1 in just under 490. Because of strong linkage in the cohort, roughly 5 DR-DQ haplotypes were treated as single units for association and clustering. On average, roughly 200,000 unique TCR beta nucleotide sequences were sequenced per donor among a few hundred genotyped donors of the cohort, with around 19% of those sequences being non-productive.

The CDR3, from cysteine to phenylalanine, totals 17 residues. The retained sequence is limited to the CDR3, 51 bases, with the frame set at the first base. V is clipped by 0 bases and J by 0 bases, and the sequence between their germline boundaries is 10 bases long. Looking up the germline V gene yields CDR1 SGHDT and CDR2 YYEEEE. Here is what the overall study found, with its caveats: Cytomegalovirus status was reported to be diagnosed by the classifier with high specificity and sensitivity in both the original and validation cohorts. Across donors, most TCR sequences were observed very rarely, whereas some public TCRs were present in many individuals. Linkage disequilibrium might explain the correlated functional status among segregating V segments, but an unknown experimental factor could not be excluded. The earlier analysis of 450 to 700 of the donors excluded some 15 rarely observed V segments, including chromosome 9 orphons, because counts were too low. In an earlier analysis of around 600 of the donors, most TCR beta V segments appeared in productive rearrangements about 90% or about 30% of the time, broadly matching IMGT annotations. A further reported finding was that TCR beta sequences accurately predicted the HLA-A and HLA-B alleles for most subjects in the first cohort. An association between a missense DCLRE1C variant and V-gene and J-gene trimming of TCR beta chains was found in a later genetic analysis and replicated in an independent cohort. In a later analysis, the rate of TCR association differed among HLA loci, with DRB1 alleles having the most associated TCRs and HLA-C alleles having the fewest. Because HLA typing was missing for some donors at each locus, association tests included only the typed subset. According to the authors, the approach could potentially be generalized to other disease states and immunological phenotypes. In a later genetic analysis, fewer N-insertions in productive TCRs were reported among donors in an Asian-associated ancestry cluster than the roughly 700-donor mean. A later analysis associated about 18,000 TCR beta sequences with specific HLA alleles at a false discovery rate of 0.05. A total of about 180 TCR beta chains were listed by the study as associated with cytomegalovirus. Only TCR beta chains were sequenced in this cohort, and the absence of alpha or paired-chain data limited detectable features. In a later analysis, most CMV-associated TCR beta chains were found to appear HLA-restricted, with HLA associations seemingly driven largely by CMV exposure. Some IMGT-functional V segments, including TRBV6-2 and TRBV6-3, could not be distinguished by the 87-base-pair reads and were therefore excluded. A later analysis found that HLA-associated TCR beta chains were more clonally expanded and had lower generation probabilities than equally common non-associated chains. A few of the identified cytomegalovirus-associated TCR beta chains were confirmed in vitro to be specific for cytomegalovirus antigens. Assigning TCR associations to individual alleles was difficult when HLA alleles, especially DR and DQ, strongly co-occurred. A cluster of highly shared sequence variants was judged likely to be a technical artifact of the sequencing pipeline. In a later analysis, several top co-occurrence clusters were reported to appear linked to parvovirus B19, influenza, CMV and Epstein-Barr virus. Presence/absence analyses assumed roughly uniform sequencing depth across donors, an assumption that may not hold. The only immune exposure information available for the cohort was CMV serostatus.

Library prep was done by the immunoSEQ multiplex PCR assay. A mixture of 60 forward primers for TCR Vbeta segments and 13 reverse primers for TCR Jbeta segments was used in the multiplex PCR. The CDR3 region of rearranged TCR beta genes was amplified from genomic DNA with a multiplex PCR assay. The Illumina HiSeq System was used to sequence the amplified TCR beta libraries as 87-base-pair reads. The authors processed their data as follows. In a later analysis, tens of millions of unique TCR beta chains were counted across the roughly 670 repertoires, and roughly 9.9 million of these chains were shared by at least two donors. To remove PCR and sequencing errors, raw reads were error-corrected and collapsed into unique sequences using a nearest-neighbor algorithm that merged closely related sequences. CDR3 sequences were aligned to IMGT reference sequences to assign V, D and J gene segments. Each retained sequence needed at least a six-nucleotide match to both a V gene segment and a J gene segment. A rearrangement counted as productive if the CDR3 had no stop codons and remained in frame with V and J, and every other rearrangement counted as non-productive. CDR3 was defined by IMGT convention, running from the second conserved V-encoded cysteine to the conserved J-encoded phenylalanine. In an earlier analysis of 587 of the donors, sequences lacking an unambiguous match to a single V gene segment were excluded. In an earlier analysis of a few hundred of the donors, V segments were called functional above 56.7% productive rearrangements and were called segregating when the between-donor standard deviation exceeded 5%. A statistical classification framework was developed to diagnose cytomegalovirus status using the catalog of TCR beta chain sequences. V and J gene assignment, in a later analysis, came from comparing TCR nucleotide sequences with IMGT/GENE-DB human TR gene sequences. A later analysis assigned CDR3 sequences and most-parsimonious VDJ recombination scenarios with the TCRdist pipeline. In a later analysis, every TCR beta chain was defined by the combination of its CDR3 amino acid sequence and its V-gene family, and reads without a unique V-gene family were dropped. To address suspected cross-contamination and a sequencing artifact, a later analysis removed roughly 580 highly shared, low-generation-probability nucleotide sequences. In a later analysis, a clonal expansion index was calculated for each public chain from normalized within-repertoire ranks of inferred template counts. A later analysis computed generation probabilities with a VDJ recombination model fitted to out-of-frame rearrangements, and checked the results against IGoR. In a later analysis, hypergeometric tests were used to score TCR-TCR, TCR-HLA and TCR-CMV co-occurrence, with a repertoire-size bias correction applied to TCR pairs. In a later analysis, false discovery rates were estimated by permuting HLA or CMV assignments 20 times. In a later analysis, co-occurring TCRs were grouped with DBSCAN, and TCRdist sequence similarity was added when clustering was performed within HLA-allele-positive subsets. Repertoires with fewer than 30,000 or more than 120,000 public chains were left out of co-occurrence clustering, as were roughly five repertoires with anomalous nucleotide sharing. As stored in TCRdb, this immuneACCESS dataset retains in-frame rearrangements with V and J assigned. A fraction of the clones does not appear; measured against another copy, unresolved V genes explain less than half of the discrepancy, and the remainder lacks a known reason. That table is the source of V, J and clone size, and D and trimming were worked out from the DNA. For this sample the table gives approximately 160,000 clones, of which about 80% were detected only once. The ten biggest clones cover approximately 1.5% of the sample.

Concerning this clone itself: It has no known antigen specificity. The sample holds no much larger clone one base away, and base qualities are not on file.

The cohort comprised approximately 700 healthy bone marrow donors. At the time of sampling, every cohort member was nominally healthy, though immune exposures that went unrecorded were likely present. The donor tested CMV seropositive and was one of the 289 seropositive cohort members. Every donor gave a peripheral blood sample, and the peripheral blood mononuclear cells from that sample were used for TCR beta sequencing. The Qiagen DNeasy Blood Extraction Kit was used to extract genomic DNA from the blood cell samples. The chain employs TRBV5-6 and TRBJ2-6, and perhaps TRBD1 as D gene, on 5 matching bases. Sequencing input: PBMCs. The TCR sequence derives from a girl aged 5 to 17 in good health and CMV-seropositive. In nucleotides, the sequence is TGTGCCAGCAGCTTGGGAGGCAGGGTCTCTGGGGCCAACGTCCTGACTTTC. Translated, it reads CASSLGGRVSGANVLTF.